This T cell receptor (beta chain) appears in the sequencing data of a study of blood T cell repertoires in COVID-19. Study at large: Both acute and convalescent COVID-19 samples were obtained from the United States, Italy and Spain. Nucleic acid was either cDNA or gDNA, and it came from T cells, B-cell-depleted T cells, or PBMCs.

Original analysis: For nucleated cells, counts were estimated from reference gene primer amplification. Clones were sequenced by immunoSEQ multiplex PCR, and TCRdb holds only the in-frame ones, with some missing. V, J and clone size were drawn from that table, and D and trimming were deduced from the DNA. The table records about 74,000 clones, 84% of them present only once. Trimming pared 7 bases from V and 2 bases from J, leaving 12 bases between. Per germline, CDR1 MNHNY and CDR2 SVGAGI (reference sequence). CDR3 length: 13 amino acids. This clone appeared once. The sequenced sample was peripheral blood. This clonotype was obtained from a man aged 65-85 years with acute or convalescent COVID-19. This chain uses TRBV6-6 with TRBJ2-7; weak D call: TRBD1 (5 bases). DNA of the CDR3: TGTGCCAGCACGAACAGGAAAACCTACGAGCAGTACTTC. Amino acid sequence: CASTNRKTYEQYF.